This T cell receptor beta chain is from a study of T cells in Graves' hyperthyroidism and ophthalmopathy. Study-wide findings and caveats: Clonotypes that were expanded in thyroid above 0.001 mostly appeared in blood too. Ophthalmopathy, which appeared later, was predicted by the model a median about 6.8 months before onset. Stable hyperthyroidism was told apart from ophthalmopathy by a model built on 13 V-J features.

The TCR beta CDR3 regions underwent amplification using RNA transcripts as the source. RT-PCR in the first round (using the HTBI primer set) targeted the TCR CDR3. TCRdb used MiXCR to reprocess the multiplex PCR reads, holding one entry per CDR3 protein. The sample records just over 550,000 distinct CDR3 sequences, 40% to 55% being singletons. For this clonotype: The antigen is unknown.

V lost 8 bases to trimming and J lost 5 bases; unmatched junction nucleotides: 12. This CDR3 region has 15 residues. Germline V gene sequence: CDR1 ENHRY, CDR2 SYGVKD. The sequenced material came from peripheral blood or thyroid tissue (not recorded which). The receptor's source is a woman between 18 and 29 years old with Graves' hyperthyroidism. V gene TRBV10-3 combines with J gene TRBJ2-5, with 9 bases identical to TRBD2. The CDR3 coding sequence is TGTGCCATCGCAGTAGCGGGAGCGGTGAGGGAGACCCAGTACTTC. It encodes CAIAVAGAVRETQYF.